This T cell receptor (beta chain) was captured by sequencing in a study of T-cell memory formation after mild COVID-19. Overall study context: The two donors had largely donor-specific TCR clusters.

The CDR3 consists of 15 residues. Germline V gives CDR1 SEHNR, CDR2 FQNEAQ (reference sequence). Trimming cost V 1 base and J 5 bases; bases outside gene matches: 7. This clonotype was detected a few times. TCRdb reprocessed the 5' RACE reads with MiXCR, giving one entry per CDR3 protein. In the table there are more than 250,000 distinct CDR3 sequences, about a sixth of which are singletons. The source is a man aged 18 to 35 who had mild COVID-19 (a few samples of this study predate the infection). Cell type and time point are not known. Sequencing was done on a sample of PBMCs or a T cell subset sorted from them (not recorded which). The chain employs TRBV7-9 and TRBJ1-2; TRBD1 aligns across 7 bases. CDR3 region: CASSLVSDREYGYTF. CDR3 in DNA: TGTGCCAGCAGCTTAGTTAGCGACAGGGAATATGGCTACACCTTC.